This T cell receptor (beta chain) is from a study of blood T cell repertoires in COVID-19. Study in general: Sources were T cells, B-cell-depleted T cells, or PBMCs; the material itself was cDNA or gDNA.

The CDR3 runs to 15 residues. Germline assignment: CDR1 LNHDA and CDR2 SQIVND (reference sequence). V was clipped by 5 bases and J by 0 bases, with 10 bases between them. Sequenced by immunoSEQ multiplex PCR; TCRdb stores in-frame clones only, minus some. The profile shows 250,000 to 350,000 clones, 86% of them singletons. This clone appeared once. V usage is TRBV19 and J usage is TRBJ1-4, with D perhaps matching TRBD1 (6 bases). The sample taken for sequencing was peripheral blood. The receptor comes from a woman younger than 45 who had recovered from COVID-19. The CDR3 region is CASSSDSPTNEKLFF. The CDR3 bases are TGTGCCAGTAGTTCGGACAGCCCAACTAATGAAAAACTGTTTTTT.